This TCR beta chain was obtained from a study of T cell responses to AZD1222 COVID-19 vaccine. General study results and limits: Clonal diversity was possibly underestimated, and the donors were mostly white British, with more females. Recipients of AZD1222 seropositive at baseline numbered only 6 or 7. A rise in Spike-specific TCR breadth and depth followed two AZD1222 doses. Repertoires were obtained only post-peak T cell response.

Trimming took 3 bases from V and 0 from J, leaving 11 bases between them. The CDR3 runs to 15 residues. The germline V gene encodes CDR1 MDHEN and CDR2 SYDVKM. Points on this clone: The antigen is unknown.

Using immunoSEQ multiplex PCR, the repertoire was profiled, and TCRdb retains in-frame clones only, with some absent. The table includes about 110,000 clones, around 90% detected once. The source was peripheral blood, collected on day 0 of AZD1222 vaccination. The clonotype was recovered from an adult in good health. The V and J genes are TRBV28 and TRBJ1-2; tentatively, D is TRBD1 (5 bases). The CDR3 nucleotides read TGTGCCAGCAGTTTGGGGGGAGGGACTAACTATGGCTACACCTTC. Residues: CASSLGGGTNYGYTF.